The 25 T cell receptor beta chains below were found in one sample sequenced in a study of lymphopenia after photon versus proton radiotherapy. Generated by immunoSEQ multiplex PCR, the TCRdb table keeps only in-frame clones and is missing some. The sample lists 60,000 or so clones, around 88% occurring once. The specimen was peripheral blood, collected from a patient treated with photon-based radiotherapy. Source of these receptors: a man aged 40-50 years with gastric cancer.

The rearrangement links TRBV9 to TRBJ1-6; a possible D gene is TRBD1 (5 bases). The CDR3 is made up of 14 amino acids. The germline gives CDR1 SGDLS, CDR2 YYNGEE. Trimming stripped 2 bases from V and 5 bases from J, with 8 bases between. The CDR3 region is CASSVGGDNSPLHF. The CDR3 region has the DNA TGTGCCAGCAGCGTCGGGGGGGATAATTCACCCCTCCACTTT. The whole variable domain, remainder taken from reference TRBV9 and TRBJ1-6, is DSGVTQTPKHLITATGQRVTLRCSPRSGDLSVYWYQQSLDQGLQFLIQYYNGEERAKGNILERFSAQQFPDLHSELNLSSLELGDSALYFCASSVGGDNSPLHFGNGTRLTVT.

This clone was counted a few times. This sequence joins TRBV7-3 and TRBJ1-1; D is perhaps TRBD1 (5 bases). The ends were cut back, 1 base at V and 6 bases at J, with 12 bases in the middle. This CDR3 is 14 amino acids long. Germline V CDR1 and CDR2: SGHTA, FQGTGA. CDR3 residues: CASSLKAGTSEAFF. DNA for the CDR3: TGTGCCAGCAGCTTAAAAGCGGGGACCTCTGAAGCTTTCTTT.

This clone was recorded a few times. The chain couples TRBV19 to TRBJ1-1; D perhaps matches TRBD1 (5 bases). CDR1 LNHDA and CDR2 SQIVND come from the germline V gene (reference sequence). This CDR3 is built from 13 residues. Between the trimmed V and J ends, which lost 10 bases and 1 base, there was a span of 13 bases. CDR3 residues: CATQLTANTEAFF. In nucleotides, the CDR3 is TGTGCCACCCAATTGACAGCGAACACTGAAGCTTTCTTT.

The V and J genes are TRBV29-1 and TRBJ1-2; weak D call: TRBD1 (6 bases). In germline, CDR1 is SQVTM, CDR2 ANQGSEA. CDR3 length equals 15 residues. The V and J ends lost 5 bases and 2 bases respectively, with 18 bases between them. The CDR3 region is CSVPPQGQENYGYTF. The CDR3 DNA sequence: TGCAGCGTTCCTCCACAGGGTCAGGAAAACTATGGCTACACCTTC.

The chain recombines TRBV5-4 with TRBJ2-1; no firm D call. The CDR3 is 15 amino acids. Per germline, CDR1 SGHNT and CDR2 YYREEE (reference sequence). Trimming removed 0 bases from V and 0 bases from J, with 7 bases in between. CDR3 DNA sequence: TGTGCCAGCAGCTTGGCATCGAGCTCCTACAATGAGCAGTTCTTC. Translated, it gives CASSLASSSYNEQFF.

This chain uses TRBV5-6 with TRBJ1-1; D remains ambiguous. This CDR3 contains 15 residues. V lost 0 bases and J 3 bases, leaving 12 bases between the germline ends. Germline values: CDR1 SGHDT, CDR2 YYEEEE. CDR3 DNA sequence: TGTGCCAGCAGCTTGGGTTCGCTGTGGGACACTGAAGCTTTCTTT. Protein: CASSLGSLWDTEAFF. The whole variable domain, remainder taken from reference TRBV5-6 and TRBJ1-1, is DAGVTQSPTHLIKTRGQQVTLRCSPKSGHDTVSWYQQALGQGPQFIFQYYEEEERQRGNFPDRFSGHQFPNYSSELNVNALLLGDSALYLCASSLGSLWDTEAFFGQGTRLTVV.

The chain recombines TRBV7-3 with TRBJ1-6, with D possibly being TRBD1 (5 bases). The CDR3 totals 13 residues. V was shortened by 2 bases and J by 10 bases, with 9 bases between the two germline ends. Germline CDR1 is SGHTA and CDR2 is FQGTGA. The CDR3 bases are TGTGCCAGCAGCTTATGGGGCGGATCACCCCTCCACTTT. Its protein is CASSLWGGSPLHF. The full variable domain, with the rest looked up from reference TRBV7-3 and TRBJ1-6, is GAGVSQTPSNKVTEKGKYVELRCDPISGHTALYWYRQSLGQGPEFLIYFQGTGAADDSGLPNDRFFAVRPEGSVSTLKIQRTERGDSAVYLCASSLWGGSPLHFGNGTRLTVT.

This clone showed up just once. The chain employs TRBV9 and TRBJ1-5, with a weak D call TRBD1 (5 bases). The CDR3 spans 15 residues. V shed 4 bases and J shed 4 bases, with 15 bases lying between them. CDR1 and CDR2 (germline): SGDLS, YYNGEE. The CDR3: CASSPGTNLNQPQHF. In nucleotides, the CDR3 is TGTGCCAGCAGCCCCGGGACCAACCTAAATCAGCCCCAGCATTTT.

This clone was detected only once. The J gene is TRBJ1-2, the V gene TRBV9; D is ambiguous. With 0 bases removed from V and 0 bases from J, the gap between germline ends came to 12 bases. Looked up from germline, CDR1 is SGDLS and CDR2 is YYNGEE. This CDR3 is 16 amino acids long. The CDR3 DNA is TGTGCCAGCAGCGTAGGGGCAGGCCAAGCTAACTATGGCTACACCTTC. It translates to CASSVGAGQANYGYTF.

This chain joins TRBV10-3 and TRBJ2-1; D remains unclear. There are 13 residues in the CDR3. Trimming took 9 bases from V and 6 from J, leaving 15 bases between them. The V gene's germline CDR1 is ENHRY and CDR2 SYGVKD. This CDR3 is CAIGPPGTNEQFF. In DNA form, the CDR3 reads TGTGCCATAGGACCCCCGGGCACCAATGAGCAGTTCTTC.

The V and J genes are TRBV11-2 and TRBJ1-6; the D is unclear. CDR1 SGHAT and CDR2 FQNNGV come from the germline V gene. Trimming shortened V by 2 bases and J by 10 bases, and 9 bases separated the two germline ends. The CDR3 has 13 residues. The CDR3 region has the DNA TGTGCCAGCAGCTTACTGGACCAGTCACCCCTCCACTTT. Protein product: CASSLLDQSPLHF.

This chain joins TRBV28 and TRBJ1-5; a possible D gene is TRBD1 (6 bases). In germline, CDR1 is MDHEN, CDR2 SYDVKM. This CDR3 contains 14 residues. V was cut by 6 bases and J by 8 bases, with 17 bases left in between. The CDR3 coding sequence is TGTGCCAGCAGCCGCCATGGACAGACGAAGCCCCAGCATTTT. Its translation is CASSRHGQTKPQHF.

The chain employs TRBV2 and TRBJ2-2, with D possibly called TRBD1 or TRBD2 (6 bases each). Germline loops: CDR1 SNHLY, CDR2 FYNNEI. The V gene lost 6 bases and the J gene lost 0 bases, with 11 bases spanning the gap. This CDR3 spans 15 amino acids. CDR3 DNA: TGTGCCAGCAGGAAAGGGGGGTCGAACACCGGGGAGCTGTTTTTT. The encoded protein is CASRKGGSNTGELFF.

CDR3 nucleotides: TGTGCCATCAGTGACCGGGATACGCAGTATTTT. Translated: CAISDRDTQYF. V gene TRBV10-3 combines with J gene TRBJ2-3; D not resolved. Trimming removed 3 bases at V and 6 bases at J, with 4 bases between. Germline values: CDR1 ENHRY, CDR2 SYGVKD. The CDR3 contains 11 residues.

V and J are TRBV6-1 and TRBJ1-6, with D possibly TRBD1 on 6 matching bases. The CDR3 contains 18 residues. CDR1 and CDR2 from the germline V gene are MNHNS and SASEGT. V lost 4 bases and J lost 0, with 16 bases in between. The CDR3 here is CASSAPGHLSSYNSPLHF. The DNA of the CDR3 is TGTGCCAGCAGTGCACCGGGACACTTGAGCTCCTATAATTCACCCCTCCACTTT.

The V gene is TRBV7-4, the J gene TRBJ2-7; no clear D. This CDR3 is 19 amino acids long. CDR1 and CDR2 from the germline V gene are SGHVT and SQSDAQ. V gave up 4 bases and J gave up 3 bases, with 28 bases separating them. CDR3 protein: CASSSLPRTIEARRYEQYF. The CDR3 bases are TGTGCCAGCAGCTCTCTCCCCCGCACGATCGAGGCCCGCCGCTACGAGCAGTACTTC.

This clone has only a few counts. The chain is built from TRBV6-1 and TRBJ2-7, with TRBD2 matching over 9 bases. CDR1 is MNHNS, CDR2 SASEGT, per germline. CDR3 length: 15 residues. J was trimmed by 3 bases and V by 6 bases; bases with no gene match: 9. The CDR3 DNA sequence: TGTGCCAGCAGGACGGGGCGGGGGGGCAGCTACGAGCAGTACTTC. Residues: CASRTGRGGSYEQYF.

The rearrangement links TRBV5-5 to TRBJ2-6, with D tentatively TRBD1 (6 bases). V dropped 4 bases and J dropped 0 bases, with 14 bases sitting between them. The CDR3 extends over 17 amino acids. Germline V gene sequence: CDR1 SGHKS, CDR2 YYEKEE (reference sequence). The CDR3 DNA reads TGTGCCAGCAGCGACTACAGGGCCCGCTCTGGGGCCAACGTCCTGACTTTC. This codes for CASSDYRARSGANVLTF.

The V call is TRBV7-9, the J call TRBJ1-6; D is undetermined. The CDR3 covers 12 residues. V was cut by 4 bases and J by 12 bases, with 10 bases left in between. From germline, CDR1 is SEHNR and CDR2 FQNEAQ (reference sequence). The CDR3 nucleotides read TGTGCCAGCAGCTACCGTTTTGGACCCCTCCACTTT. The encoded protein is CASSYRFGPLHF.

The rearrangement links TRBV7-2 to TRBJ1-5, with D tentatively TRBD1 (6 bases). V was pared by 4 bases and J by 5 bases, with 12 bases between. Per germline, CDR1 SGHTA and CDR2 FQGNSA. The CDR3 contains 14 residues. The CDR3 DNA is TGTGCCAGCAGCTCTCAGGGGATGTATCAGCCCCAGCATTTT. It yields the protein CASSSQGMYQPQHF.

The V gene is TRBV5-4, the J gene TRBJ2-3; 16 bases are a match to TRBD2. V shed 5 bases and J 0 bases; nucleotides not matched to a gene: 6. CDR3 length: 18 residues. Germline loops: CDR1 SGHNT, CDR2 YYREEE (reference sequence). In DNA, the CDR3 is TGTGCCAGCAGGGCGGGACTAGCGGGGGGGCCGAGCACAGATACGCAGTATTTT. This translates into CASRAGLAGGPSTDTQYF.

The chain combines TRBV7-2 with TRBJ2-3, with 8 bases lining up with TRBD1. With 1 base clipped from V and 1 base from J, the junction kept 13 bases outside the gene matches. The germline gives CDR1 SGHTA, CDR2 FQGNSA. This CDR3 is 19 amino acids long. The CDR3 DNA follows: TGTGCCAGCAGCTTAGGACCCCCGAAGCCGACAGGGGGCACAGATACGCAGTATTTT. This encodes CASSLGPPKPTGGTDTQYF.

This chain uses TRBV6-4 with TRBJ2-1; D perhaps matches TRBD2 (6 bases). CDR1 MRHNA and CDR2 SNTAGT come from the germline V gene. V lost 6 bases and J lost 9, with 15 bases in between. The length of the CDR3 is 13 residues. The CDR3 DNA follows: TGTGCCAGCAGCCGGGACTTTCTCGGTGAGCAGTTCTTC. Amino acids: CASSRDFLGEQFF.

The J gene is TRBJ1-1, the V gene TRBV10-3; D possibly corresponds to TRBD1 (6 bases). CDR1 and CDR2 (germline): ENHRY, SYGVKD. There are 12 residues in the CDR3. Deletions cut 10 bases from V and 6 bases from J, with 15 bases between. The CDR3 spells CATKYRDAEAFF. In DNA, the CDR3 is TGTGCCACCAAGTACAGGGACGCTGAAGCTTTCTTT.

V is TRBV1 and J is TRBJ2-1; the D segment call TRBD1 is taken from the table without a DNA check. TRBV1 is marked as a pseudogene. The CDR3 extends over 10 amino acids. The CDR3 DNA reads TGCACCACCAGGGGGCCGGAGCAGTTCTTC. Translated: CTTRGPEQFF.